The T cell receptor beta chain under discussion was sequenced for a study of blood T cell repertoires in COVID-19. As for the study in general: Acute-phase and convalescent COVID-19 samples originated in the United States, Italy and Spain. Sources were T cells, B-cell-depleted T cells, or PBMCs; the material itself was cDNA or gDNA.

Per the original methods: Scientists estimated how many nucleated cells there were by amplifying reference gene primers. Assay: immunoSEQ multiplex PCR; the TCRdb copy retains only in-frame clones and omits some. V, J and clone size derive from that table, while D and trimming were established from the DNA sequence. Of just over 95,000 clones in the sample, about 80% were seen once. This clone was recorded a few times. With V trimmed by 8 bases and J by 7 bases, 11 bases remained unmatched. This CDR3 region has 14 residues. Germline V gives CDR1 MGHDK, CDR2 SYGVNS. The source of this sequence is a man aged 55 to 70 with acute or convalescent COVID-19. The rearrangement uses TRBV25-1 and TRBJ1-2, with TRBD1 identical over 9 bases. The sample comprised peripheral blood. The CDR3: CASHFTGGRGGYTF. The CDR3 DNA reads TGTGCCAGCCATTTTACAGGGGGCAGAGGTGGCTACACCTTC.